Listed below are T cell receptor beta chains from one sample, sequenced in a study of blood T cell repertoires in COVID-19. Only in-frame clones appear in the TCRdb table, and some are missing; sequencing was by immunoSEQ multiplex PCR. The profile shows about 130,000 clones, roughly 80% of them singletons. Sequenced sample: peripheral blood. Receptors were obtained from a woman aged 25 to 45 who had recovered from COVID-19. Both conserved end residues are part of each CDR3. The D gene is left open where the match is weak. Size tells how often a clone was seen (once, few, many) or the class of an expanded clone, and some rows leave it out.

v_gene	abundance	j_gene	d_gene	CDR3aa	CDR3nt
TRBV5-6	-	TRBJ2-7	TRBD2	CASTLAGATYEQYF	TGTGCCAGCACCCTAGCGGGAGCGACTTACGAGCAGTACTTC
TRBV2	-	TRBJ2-1	TRBD2	CASIASGREFEYNEQFF	TGTGCCAGCATAGCTAGCGGGAGGGAATTTGAGTACAATGAGCAGTTCTTC
TRBV4-1	-	TRBJ1-6	-	CASSQDGYRDSPLHF	TGCGCCAGCAGCCAAGATGGATACAGAGATTCACCCCTCCACTTT
TRBV7-2	-	TRBJ2-1	TRBD1	CASSLNSRQGSYNEQFF	TGTGCCAGCAGCTTAAATTCGAGACAGGGCTCCTACAATGAGCAGTTCTTC
TRBV11-3	-	TRBJ2-3	-	CASSLGQSTDTQYF	TGTGCCAGCAGCTTAGGACAGAGCACAGATACGCAGTATTTT
TRBV5-4	-	TRBJ1-2	TRBD1	CASSLEFGTGGEGGYTF	TGTGCCAGCAGCTTGGAGTTTGGGACAGGTGGGGAGGGTGGCTACACCTTC
TRBV2	-	TRBJ1-4	-	CASSDPQGYEKLFF	TGTGCCAGCAGTGACCCCCAGGGATACGAAAAACTGTTTTTT
TRBV3-1/TRBV3-2	-	TRBJ1-3	-	CASSQARPVLPGNTIYF	TGTGCCAGCAGCCAAGCTCGCCCGGTCCTCCCTGGAAACACCATATATTTT
TRBV7-2	-	TRBJ1-1	-	CASSLGGPSGAFF	TGTGCCAGCAGCTTAGGAGGCCCCTCGGGAGCTTTCTTT
TRBV6-2/TRBV6-3	-	TRBJ2-7	-	CASSYPTGTYEQYF	TGTGCCAGCAGTTACCCCACAGGGACCTACGAGCAGTACTTC
TRBV6-2/TRBV6-3	-	TRBJ1-1	TRBD1	CASSDRQGRVEAFF	TGTGCCAGCAGCGACCGACAGGGTCGAGTTGAAGCTTTCTTT
TRBV10-3	once	TRBJ1-2	-	CAIQGTYGYTF	TGTGCCATCCAGGGGACCTATGGCTACACCTTC
TRBV19	few	TRBJ1-5	TRBD1	CASQDRGADQPQHF	TGTGCCAGTCAAGACAGGGGCGCGGATCAGCCCCAGCATTTT
TRBV27	once	TRBJ2-1	-	CASSPDGEDEQFF	TGTGCCAGCAGCCCCGACGGGGAGGATGAGCAGTTCTTC
TRBV28	-	TRBJ1-1	-	CASSKGGAGDTEAFF	TGTGCCAGCAGTAAGGGGGGCGCGGGAGACACTGAAGCTTTCTTT
TRBV4-2	-	TRBJ2-7	TRBD2	CASSLIGSSGSQDRPKTTYEQYF	TGTGCCAGCAGCCTGATAGGGTCTAGCGGGAGTCAGGACCGGCCGAAAACCACCTACGAGCAGTACTTC
TRBV2	-	TRBJ2-5	TRBD1	CASRPDRGRETQYF	TGTGCCAGCAGACCCGACAGGGGAAGAGAGACCCAGTACTTC
TRBV19	few	TRBJ2-7	-	CASSIIRGSSYEQYF	TGTGCCAGTAGTATCATTCGCGGTAGCTCCTACGAGCAGTACTTC
TRBV9	-	TRBJ1-1	-	CASSVFPSGEGMNTEAFF	TGTGCCAGCAGCGTATTCCCTTCGGGGGAGGGCATGAACACTGAAGCTTTCTTT
TRBV29-1	-	TRBJ2-1	-	CSVEARASLSSYNEQFF	TGCAGCGTTGAAGCTAGGGCTAGCCTCTCGTCCTACAATGAGCAGTTCTTC
TRBV3-1/TRBV3-2	-	TRBJ1-1	-	CASSHRTMNTEAFF	TGTGCCAGCAGCCACCGGACTATGAACACTGAAGCTTTCTTT
TRBV24-1	-	TRBJ2-5	-	CATSYQETQYF	TGTGCCACCTCGTACCAAGAGACCCAGTACTTC
TRBV11-3	few	TRBJ2-5	-	CASSLDSRGRETQYF	TGTGCCAGCAGCTTAGACTCACGGGGTCGCGAGACCCAGTACTTC
TRBV27	-	TRBJ1-5	-	CASSPRTVDQPQHF	TGTGCCAGCAGTCCCAGGACAGTTGATCAGCCCCAGCATTTT
TRBV19	-	TRBJ2-7	TRBD2	CASSTGTSGTPYEQYF	TGTGCCAGTAGTACCGGGACTAGCGGGACTCCCTACGAGCAGTACTTC
TRBV4-1	-	TRBJ2-5	TRBD1	CASSQEPSPGGGETQYF	TGCGCCAGCAGCCAAGAGCCCTCCCCAGGGGGCGGGGAGACCCAGTACTTC
TRBV24-1	-	TRBJ2-5	TRBD2	CATSDAASGEETQYF	TGTGCCACCAGTGACGCCGCTAGCGGGGAAGAGACCCAGTACTTC
TRBV6-5	-	TRBJ1-1	-	CASSLSVYYTEAFF	TGTGCCAGCTCTCTTAGTGTCTATTACACTGAAGCTTTCTTT
TRBV4-1	-	TRBJ2-7	-	CASGEVAASYEQYF	TGCGCCAGTGGAGAGGTAGCGGCCTCCTACGAGCAGTACTTC
TRBV7-9	-	TRBJ2-2	TRBD2	CASSSIAGGTGELFF	TGTGCCAGCAGCTCAATAGCGGGAGGGACCGGGGAGCTGTTTTTT
TRBV10-1	-	TRBJ2-1	TRBD2	CASSPTSGGRYNEQFF	TGCGCCAGCAGCCCCACTAGCGGGGGAAGATACAATGAGCAGTTCTTC
TRBV30	few	TRBJ2-7	TRBD1	CAWNNGQGAHEQYF	TGTGCCTGGAACAACGGACAGGGGGCCCACGAGCAGTACTTC
TRBV4-2	-	TRBJ2-6	TRBD1	CASSQDRDSSGANVLTF	TGTGCCAGCAGCCAAGACCGGGACAGCTCTGGGGCCAACGTCCTGACTTTC
TRBV6-4	-	TRBJ2-7	-	CASKNRESYEQYF	TGTGCCAGCAAGAACAGGGAGAGCTACGAGCAGTACTTC
TRBV5-5	-	TRBJ1-3	-	CASSPGVGLSGNTIYF	TGTGCCAGCAGCCCTGGAGTAGGATTATCTGGAAACACCATATATTTT
TRBV3-1/TRBV3-2	-	TRBJ1-6	-	CASRGRQNNSPLHF	TGTGCCAGCAGGGGGAGGCAGAATAATTCACCCCTCCACTTT
TRBV19	-	TRBJ1-1	TRBD1	CASSTDRGGTEAFF	TGTGCCAGTAGTACGGACAGGGGGGGCACTGAAGCTTTCTTT
TRBV12-5	-	TRBJ2-1	-	CASGLPYNEQFF	TGTGCTAGTGGTTTGCCGTACAATGAGCAGTTCTTC
TRBV6-6	-	TRBJ2-2	-	CASTPLGAINTGELFF	TGTGCCAGCACCCCGCTGGGAGCGATCAACACCGGGGAGCTGTTTTTT
TRBV29-1	-	TRBJ2-1	-	CSVEVSWAGLNEQFF	TGCAGCGTTGAAGTTAGTTGGGCGGGCCTGAATGAGCAGTTCTTC
TRBV19	few	TRBJ2-1	TRBD1	CASSTSQGAPDEQFF	TGTGCCAGTAGTACTAGCCAGGGGGCGCCCGATGAGCAGTTCTTC
TRBV10-1	-	TRBJ2-2	-	CASQPGGVNTGELFF	TGCGCCAGCCAACCGGGCGGGGTGAACACCGGGGAGCTGTTTTTT
TRBV19	-	TRBJ2-7	TRBD1	CASSSGTGDYEQYF	TGTGCCAGTAGTTCGGGGACAGGCGACTACGAGCAGTACTTC
TRBV4-1	-	TRBJ2-3	-	CASSPSSTDTQYF	TGCGCCAGCAGCCCCTCTAGCACAGATACGCAGTATTTT
TRBV5-8	once	TRBJ1-3	-	CASSFGGSGNTIYF	TGTGCCAGCAGCTTCGGCGGCTCTGGAAACACCATATATTTT
TRBV15	-	TRBJ1-1	-	CATSRDLTVTEAFF	TGTGCCACCAGCAGAGATTTGACTGTCACTGAAGCTTTCTTT
TRBV9	-	TRBJ1-1	-	CASSAGGTEAFF	TGTGCCAGCAGCGCGGGGGGCACTGAAGCTTTCTTT
TRBV4-1	-	TRBJ1-2	-	CASSQVPPDFNYGYTF	TGCGCCAGCAGCCAAGTCCCCCCCGACTTTAACTATGGCTACACCTTC
TRBV27	-	TRBJ1-2	-	CASSPEMRNYGYTF	TGTGCCAGCAGTCCGGAGATGCGTAACTATGGCTACACCTTC
TRBV24-1	-	TRBJ2-5	-	CATSDPGHDPETQYF	TGTGCCACCAGTGACCCCGGACACGACCCAGAGACCCAGTACTTC
TRBV6-5	-	TRBJ2-1	TRBD1	CASSYRGTGNYNEQFF	TGTGCCAGCAGTTACCGGGGGACAGGGAACTACAATGAGCAGTTCTTC
TRBV2	-	TRBJ1-1	TRBD1	CASSREGGLGEAFF	TGTGCCAGCAGCCGTGAAGGGGGCCTAGGTGAAGCTTTCTTT
TRBV20-1	few	TRBJ2-1	TRBD2	CSASRGLGLDEQFF	TGCAGTGCTAGTAGGGGACTAGGTTTGGATGAGCAGTTCTTC
TRBV25-1	-	TRBJ2-3	-	CASSESTDTQYF	TGTGCCAGCAGTGAATCTACCGATACGCAGTATTTT
TRBV3-1/TRBV3-2	-	TRBJ2-2	TRBD2	CASSQGTSGGVRELFF	TGTGCCAGCAGCCAAGGGACTAGCGGGGGGGTTAGGGAGCTGTTTTTT